This T cell receptor beta chain was documented in a study of cytomegalovirus exposure and HLA in healthy donors. Turning to the study itself: Of approximately 400 genotyped donors, around 76% clustered with self-reported Caucasian donors.

Whole-study findings and limits: Some highly shared sequence variants likely arose as a pipeline artifact. With later analysis, a missense DCLRE1C variant became linked to TCR beta V- and J-gene trimming.

A note on this clone: The target antigen is unknown.

The PCR had 60 Vbeta and 13 Jbeta primers. Clones were read by immunoSEQ multiplex PCR, and TCRdb kept only the in-frame ones, dropping some. The repertoire consists of 150,000 or so clones, with 80% occurring once and the leading ten covering approximately 15%. Per the germline V gene, CDR1 is SGDLS and CDR2 is YYNGEE. V was cut by 0 bases and J by 9 bases, with 13 bases left in between. This CDR3 spans 13 amino acids. Sequencing was carried out using PBMCs. This clonotype was obtained from a woman between 35 and 50 years old in good health and CMV-seronegative. The genes are TRBV9 and TRBJ2-7, with D maybe TRBD1 (5 bases). The CDR3 sequence: CASSVEGRGGQYF. The DNA of the CDR3 is TGTGCCAGCAGCGTAGAGGGAAGGGGCGGGCAGTACTTC.